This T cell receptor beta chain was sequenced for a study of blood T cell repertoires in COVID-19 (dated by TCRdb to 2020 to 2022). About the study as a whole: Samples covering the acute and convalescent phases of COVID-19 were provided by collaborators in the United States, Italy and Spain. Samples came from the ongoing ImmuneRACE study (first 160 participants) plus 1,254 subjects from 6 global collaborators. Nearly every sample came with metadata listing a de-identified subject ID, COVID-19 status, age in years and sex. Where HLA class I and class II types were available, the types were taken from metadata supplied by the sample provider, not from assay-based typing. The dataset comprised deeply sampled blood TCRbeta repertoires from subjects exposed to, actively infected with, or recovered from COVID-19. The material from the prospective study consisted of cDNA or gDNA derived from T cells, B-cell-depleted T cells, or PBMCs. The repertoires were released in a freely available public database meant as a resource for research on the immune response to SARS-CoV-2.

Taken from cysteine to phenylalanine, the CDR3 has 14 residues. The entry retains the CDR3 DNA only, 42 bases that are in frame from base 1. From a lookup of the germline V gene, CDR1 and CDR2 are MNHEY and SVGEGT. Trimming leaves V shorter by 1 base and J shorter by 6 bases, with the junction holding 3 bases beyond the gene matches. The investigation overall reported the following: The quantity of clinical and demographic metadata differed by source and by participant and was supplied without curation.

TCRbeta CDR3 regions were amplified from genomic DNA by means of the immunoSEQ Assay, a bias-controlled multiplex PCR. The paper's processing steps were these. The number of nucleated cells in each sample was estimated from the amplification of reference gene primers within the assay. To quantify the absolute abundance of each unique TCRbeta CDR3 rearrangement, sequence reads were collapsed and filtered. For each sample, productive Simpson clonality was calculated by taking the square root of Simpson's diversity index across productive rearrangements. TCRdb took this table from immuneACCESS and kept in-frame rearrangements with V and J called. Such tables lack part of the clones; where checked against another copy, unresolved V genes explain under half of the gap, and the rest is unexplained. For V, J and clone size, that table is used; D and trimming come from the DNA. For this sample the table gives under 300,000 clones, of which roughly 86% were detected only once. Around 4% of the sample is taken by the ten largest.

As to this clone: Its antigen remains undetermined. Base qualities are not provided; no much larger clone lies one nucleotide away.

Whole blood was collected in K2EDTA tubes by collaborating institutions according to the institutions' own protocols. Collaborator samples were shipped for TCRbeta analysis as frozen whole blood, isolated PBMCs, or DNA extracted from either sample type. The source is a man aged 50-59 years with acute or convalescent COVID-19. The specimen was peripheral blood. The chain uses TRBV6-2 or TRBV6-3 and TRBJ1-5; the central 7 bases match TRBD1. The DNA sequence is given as TGTGCCAGCAGTTACTTGTCAGGGGGTCAGCCCCAGCATTTT. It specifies CASSYLSGGQPQHF.